A selection of T cell receptor beta chains follows, all from one sample in a study of T cell responses to AZD1222 COVID-19 vaccine. Sequenced by immunoSEQ multiplex PCR; TCRdb stores in-frame clones only, minus some. The data contain about 120,000 clones, 80% to 90% of them singletons. Source: peripheral blood, taken on day 0 of AZD1222 vaccination. These receptor sequences come from an adult in good health. Each CDR3 is given with its conserved first and last residue. The D gene is left open where the match is weak. Clone size is shown for a subset of rows, as once, few, many or a class of expanded clone.

cdr3_nt: TGTGCCAGTAGCAGAAAAAGATCGGACGGATTCAATGAGCAGTTCTTC
cdr3_aa: CASSRKRSDGFNEQFF
clone_size: -
j_call: TRBJ2-1
d_call: -
v_call: TRBV19

cdr3_nt: TGTGCCAGCAGCTTAGTGGCAGGCACCTTCTCTGGGGCCAACGTCCTGACTTTC
cdr3_aa: CASSLVAGTFSGANVLTF
clone_size: -
j_call: TRBJ2-6
d_call: -
v_call: TRBV7-2

cdr3_nt: TGTGCCACCAGTGATTTAGTCGGATTGAGCTCCTACAATGAGCAGTTCTTC
cdr3_aa: CATSDLVGLSSYNEQFF
clone_size: -
j_call: TRBJ2-1
d_call: -
v_call: TRBV24-1

cdr3_nt: TGTGCCAGCAGCAAAGGCGGAGTTCTAGCCAAAAACATTCAGTACTTC
cdr3_aa: CASSKGGVLAKNIQYF
clone_size: once
j_call: TRBJ2-4
d_call: -
v_call: TRBV7-9

cdr3_nt: TGTGCCAGTAGTCGAGGTCTGGAGCAGCCCCAGCATTTT
cdr3_aa: CASSRGLEQPQHF
clone_size: -
j_call: TRBJ1-5
d_call: -
v_call: TRBV19

cdr3_nt: TGTGCCAGCAGCCACCCCAGCGGGAATGAGCAGTTCTTC
cdr3_aa: CASSHPSGNEQFF
clone_size: -
j_call: TRBJ2-1
d_call: -
v_call: TRBV7-2

cdr3_nt: TGTGCCAGCAGCTTAAACAGGGGGCCAACAGATACGCAGTATTTT
cdr3_aa: CASSLNRGPTDTQYF
clone_size: medium-sized
j_call: TRBJ2-3
d_call: TRBD1
v_call: TRBV7-8

cdr3_nt: TGTGCCAGCAGCCAACTACCGGGGAACGGCTACACCTTC
cdr3_aa: CASSQLPGNGYTF
clone_size: -
j_call: TRBJ1-2
d_call: -
v_call: TRBV14

cdr3_nt: -
cdr3_aa: CASSFGEGSAAF
clone_size: -
j_call: TRBJ1-4
d_call: -
v_call: TRBV12-3/TRBV12-4

cdr3_nt: TGTGCCAGCACCTTTAGCGGGAAGATCGCCGGGGAGCTGTTTTTT
cdr3_aa: CASTFSGKIAGELFF
clone_size: -
j_call: TRBJ2-2
d_call: TRBD2
v_call: TRBV27

cdr3_nt: TGTGCCAGCAGCCAGAGGCTAGCGGGAGCAAAGACCCAGTACTTC
cdr3_aa: CASSQRLAGAKTQYF
clone_size: -
j_call: TRBJ2-5
d_call: TRBD2
v_call: TRBV4-2

cdr3_nt: TGTGCCAGCAGCGGGGTACCAACAGGGGGCCTCTCCTACGAGCAGTACTTC
cdr3_aa: CASSGVPTGGLSYEQYF
clone_size: -
j_call: TRBJ2-7
d_call: TRBD1
v_call: TRBV5-4

cdr3_nt: TGCGCCAGCAGCCAATCCGGGACAGCCAGAGCTTACAATGAGCAGTTCTTC
cdr3_aa: CASSQSGTARAYNEQFF
clone_size: -
j_call: TRBJ2-1
d_call: TRBD1
v_call: TRBV4-3

cdr3_nt: TGTGCCAGCAGCTTTACTAGACAATCCGAGCAGTACTTC
cdr3_aa: CASSFTRQSEQYF
clone_size: -
j_call: TRBJ2-7
d_call: -
v_call: TRBV5-6

cdr3_nt: TGTGCCAGCAGCCCGGACAGGGGACTAGGAAGTGAGCAGTTCTTC
cdr3_aa: CASSPDRGLGSEQFF
clone_size: few
j_call: TRBJ2-1
d_call: -
v_call: TRBV13

cdr3_nt: TGTGCCAGCAGCTTCTCGGGGGCAAATTCCCACGAGCAGTACTTC
cdr3_aa: CASSFSGANSHEQYF
clone_size: -
j_call: TRBJ2-7
d_call: -
v_call: TRBV11-3

cdr3_nt: TGTGCCACCAAGGGGGGTAATTCACCCCTCCACTTT
cdr3_aa: CATKGGNSPLHF
clone_size: -
j_call: TRBJ1-6
d_call: -
v_call: TRBV5-6

cdr3_nt: TGTGCCATCAGTAATAGCGGGATAGCCAAAAACATTCAGTACTTC
cdr3_aa: CAISNSGIAKNIQYF
clone_size: -
j_call: TRBJ2-4
d_call: TRBD2
v_call: TRBV10-3

cdr3_nt: TGTGCCAGCAGCGGGCTTTATCAGCCCCAGCATTTT
cdr3_aa: CASSGLYQPQHF
clone_size: -
j_call: TRBJ1-5
d_call: -
v_call: TRBV12-3/TRBV12-4